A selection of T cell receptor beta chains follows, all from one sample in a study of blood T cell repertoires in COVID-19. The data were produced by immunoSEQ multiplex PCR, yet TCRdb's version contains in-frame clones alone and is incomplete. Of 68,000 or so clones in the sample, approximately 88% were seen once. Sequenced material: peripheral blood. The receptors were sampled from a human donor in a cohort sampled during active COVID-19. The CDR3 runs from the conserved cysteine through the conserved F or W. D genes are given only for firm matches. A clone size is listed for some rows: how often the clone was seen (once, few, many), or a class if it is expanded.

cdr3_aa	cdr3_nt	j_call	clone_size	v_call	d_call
CASSRGRGSSYNEQFF	TGTGCCAGCAGTCGCGGTAGGGGGAGCTCCTACAATGAGCAGTTCTTC	TRBJ2-1	-	TRBV7-9	-
CASSRAAGGNYNEQFF	TGTGCCAGCAGCCGGGCAGCGGGAGGAAACTACAATGAGCAGTTCTTC	TRBJ2-1	once	TRBV5-4	TRBD2
CASSPRWAGGRSGELFF	TGTGCCAGCAGTCCCCGATGGGCGGGGGGGAGGAGCGGGGAGCTGTTTTTT	TRBJ2-2	-	TRBV28	TRBD2
CASRRDRVGGYTF	TGTGCCAGCAGGCGGGACAGGGTGGGTGGCTACACCTTC	TRBJ1-2	-	TRBV27	TRBD1
CASSLTREREGYTF	TGTGCCAGCAGTCTCACCCGGGAGAGAGAAGGCTACACCTTC	TRBJ1-2	-	TRBV7-9	-
CASRPVGGANTEAFF	TGTGCCAGCAGGCCGGTAGGGGGCGCGAACACTGAAGCTTTCTTT	TRBJ1-1	-	TRBV2	TRBD1
CASSLAGGLSGGEQYF	TGTGCCAGCAGCTTAGCGGGCGGCCTCTCCGGAGGGGAGCAGTACTTC	TRBJ2-7	-	TRBV7-6	-
CASRLSGRGSYEQYF	TGTGCCAGCAGGTTGAGCGGGAGGGGATCCTACGAGCAGTACTTC	TRBJ2-7	-	TRBV3-1/TRBV3-2	TRBD2
CASSLAGAVGANVLTF	TGCGCCAGCAGCTTGGCAGGGGCGGTGGGGGCCAACGTCCTGACTTTC	TRBJ2-6	once	TRBV5-1	-
CASSLDMSTDTQYF	TGTGCCAGCAGCTTAGATATGAGCACAGATACGCAGTATTTT	TRBJ2-3	-	TRBV7-2	-
CASSSGQGYEKLFF	TGTGCCAGCAGCTCCGGACAGGGGTATGAAAAACTGTTTTTT	TRBJ1-4	-	TRBV7-2	TRBD1
CASSSWGGAEQYF	TGTGCCAGCAGCTCATGGGGGGGGGCCGAGCAGTACTTC	TRBJ2-7	once	TRBV11-3	-
CATSRDHSGDTQYF	TGTGCCACCAGCAGAGATCATAGCGGAGATACGCAGTATTTT	TRBJ2-3	-	TRBV15	-
CASSPSGRANVLTF	TGTGCCAGTTCCCCCTCGGGGAGGGCCAACGTCCTGACTTTC	TRBJ2-6	few	TRBV6-5	-
CASSFSGGAGGYTF	TGTGCCAGCAGTTTCTCTGGGGGCGCCGGGGGCTACACCTTC	TRBJ1-2	-	TRBV6-5	-
CASSLAHRVQETQYF	TGTGCCAGCAGCTTAGCGCACAGGGTTCAAGAGACCCAGTACTTC	TRBJ2-5	-	TRBV11-2	-
CASTNRGTNTEAFF	TGTGCCAGTACAAACAGGGGGACGAACACTGAAGCTTTCTTT	TRBJ1-1	-	TRBV19	TRBD1
CASSMDRGRQPQHF	TGTGCCAGCAGCATGGACAGGGGCCGCCAGCCCCAGCATTTT	TRBJ1-5	-	TRBV13	TRBD1
CASSQDRLGRTFF	TGTGCCAGCAGCCAGGACAGGCTGGGCCGCACGTTCTTC	TRBJ2-1	-	TRBV14	TRBD1
CAWRARGSYTEAFF	TGTGCCTGGAGAGCCAGGGGGTCGTACACTGAAGCTTTCTTT	TRBJ1-1	once	TRBV30	TRBD1
CASSSRGNYGYTF	TGTGCCAGCAGCTCTAGGGGCAACTATGGCTACACCTTC	TRBJ1-2	-	TRBV7-2	-
CASSSIAGVPNEQFF	TGTGCCAGCAGCTCTATAGCGGGGGTGCCAAATGAGCAGTTCTTC	TRBJ2-1	-	TRBV7-9	TRBD2
CASSSGGNTIYF	TGTGCCAGCAGTTCAGGTGGAAACACCATATATTTT	TRBJ1-3	-	TRBV6-6	-
CASSTRGQGFNEQFF	TGTGCCAGCAGTACCCGGGGACAGGGGTTCAATGAGCAGTTCTTC	TRBJ2-1	-	TRBV6-6	TRBD1
CASSRGRRNTEAFF	TGCGCCAGCAGCAGGGGGCGCCGGAACACTGAAGCTTTCTTT	TRBJ1-1	-	TRBV10-1	TRBD1
CAWLPGQGAAFF	TGTGCCTGGCTCCCGGGACAGGGGGCAGCTTTCTTT	TRBJ1-1	-	TRBV30	TRBD1
CASSNRDSYNEQFF	TGTGCCAGCAGCAACCGGGACAGCTACAATGAGCAGTTCTTC	TRBJ2-1	-	TRBV21-1	-
CASSWGLGTEAQYF	TGCGCCAGCAGCTGGGGCCTTGGGACAGAGGCTCAGTACTTC	TRBJ2-4	-	TRBV5-1	TRBD1
CASSLGIWGERGYTF	TGCGCCAGCAGCTTGGGAATCTGGGGGGAGAGAGGCTACACCTTC	TRBJ1-2	-	TRBV5-1	-
CASSEYYGYTF	TGTGCCAGCAGTGAGTACTATGGCTACACCTTC	TRBJ1-2	-	TRBV6-2/TRBV6-3	-
CASSPTGVGQFF	TGTGCCAGCAGCCCGACAGGGGTCGGGCAGTTCTTC	TRBJ2-1	once	TRBV28	TRBD1
CASSQDLAVNEQFF	TGCGCCAGCAGCCAAGATCTGGCCGTCAATGAGCAGTTCTTC	TRBJ2-1	-	TRBV4-1	-
CASSFSGDSNQPQHF	TGCGCCAGCAGCTTTTCCGGGGATAGCAATCAGCCCCAGCATTTT	TRBJ1-5	once	TRBV5-1	-
CASSEATGGAGQPQHF	TGTGCCAGCAGTGAAGCAACAGGGGGCGCGGGTCAGCCCCAGCATTTT	TRBJ1-5	-	TRBV2	TRBD1
CASSSLTGRTMDGYTF	TGTGCCAGCAGCTCCCTAACAGGGAGAACAATGGATGGCTACACCTTC	TRBJ1-2	-	TRBV11-2	-
CASSLRVEAFF	TGTGCCAGCAGTTTACGGGTTGAAGCTTTCTTT	TRBJ1-1	-	TRBV28	-
CASSLAAGTIETQYF	TGCGCCAGCAGCTTGGCAGCGGGTACCATCGAGACCCAGTACTTC	TRBJ2-5	-	TRBV5-1	-
CASSPRRREGRDEQFF	TGTGCCAGCAGCCCAAGGAGGCGGGAGGGTAGGGATGAGCAGTTCTTC	TRBJ2-1	once	TRBV2	TRBD2
CASSIGQSPQETQYF	TGCGCCAGCAGCATCGGACAAAGTCCTCAAGAGACCCAGTACTTC	TRBJ2-5	-	TRBV5-1	-
CASSLGAVNPGYTF	TGTGCCAGCAGCTTGGGTGCGGTGAACCCTGGCTACACCTTC	TRBJ1-2	-	TRBV5-4	-
CASSPRGGGELFF	TGTGCCAGCAGCCCCCGGGGGGGCGGGGAGCTGTTTTTT	TRBJ2-2	-	TRBV11-2	TRBD2
CASSGLGLAGETQYF	TGCGCCAGCAGCGGCCTCGGGCTAGCGGGAGAGACCCAGTACTTC	TRBJ2-5	-	TRBV5-1	TRBD2
CASSESQTYEQYF	TGTGCCAGCAGTGAGTCCCAGACCTACGAGCAGTACTTC	TRBJ2-7	once	TRBV6-1	-
CASSLDRLAGIQYF	TGTGCCAGCTCATTGGACAGGCTAGCAGGCATTCAGTACTTC	TRBJ2-4	-	TRBV18	TRBD1
CASSLESGANVLTF	TGTGCCAGCTCACTAGAGTCTGGGGCCAACGTCCTGACTTTC	TRBJ2-6	-	TRBV18	-
CAWSADYGYTF	TGTGCCTGGAGTGCAGACTATGGCTACACCTTC	TRBJ1-2	once	TRBV30	-
CASMRSGQRQTNEQFF	TGTGCCAGCATGAGATCCGGTCAGAGACAGACCAATGAGCAGTTCTTC	TRBJ2-1	-	TRBV2	-
CASSPRRLAEPTGELFF	TGTGCCAGCAGCCCCCGCCGACTAGCGGAACCCACCGGGGAGCTGTTTTTT	TRBJ2-2	-	TRBV9	TRBD2
CASSLAGDGYTF	TGTGCCAGCAGTTTAGCAGGGGATGGCTACACCTTC	TRBJ1-2	-	TRBV28	-
CASSLKHSGLRPNSYGYTF	TGTGCCAGCAGCCTCAAGCACTCGGGACTTCGACCCAATTCATATGGCTACACCTTC	TRBJ1-2	-	TRBV7-9	-
CASSTGGAIPNYGYTF	TGTGCCAGTAGCACGGGGGGGGCAATCCCCAACTATGGCTACACCTTC	TRBJ1-2	once	TRBV19	-
CASSSRGLGDGAFF	TGTGCCAGCAGTTCCAGGGGCCTGGGGGATGGTGCTTTCTTT	TRBJ1-1	-	TRBV6-5	-
CASSYEGTSGYTF	TGTGCCAGCAGTTACGAGGGGACAAGTGGCTACACCTTC	TRBJ1-2	-	TRBV6-5	-
CASSSPSGRGNEQFF	TGTGCCAGCAGCTCTCCCAGCGGGAGGGGAAATGAGCAGTTCTTC	TRBJ2-1	-	TRBV9	TRBD2
CASSSQGAGEQYF	TGTGCCAGCAGTTCACAGGGGGCCGGGGAGCAGTACTTC	TRBJ2-7	-	TRBV6-5	TRBD1